This TCR beta chain came from a study of OX40 agonist ivuxolimab in advanced cancers. Study-wide background: Patients were infused with ivuxolimab every 2 weeks at 0.01 to 10 mg/kg.

The repertoire was sequenced with immunoSEQ multiplex PCR; TCRdb's copy has only in-frame clones and lacks some. The sample holds about 70,000 clones, roughly 80% seen once. The germline V gene encodes CDR1 SGHRS and CDR2 YFSETQ. CDR3 length: 14 amino acids. V shed 4 bases, J shed 5 bases, and the junction held 7 bases outside the gene matches. The sample consisted of CD4+ or CD8+ T cells sorted from blood, taken in a trial of the OX40 agonist ivuxolimab. The TCR was taken from an adult with an advanced solid tumor such as melanoma, head and neck, liver or kidney cancer. This rearrangement joins TRBV5-1 to TRBJ1-1; TRBD1 aligns across 8 bases. The CDR3 is CASSTTGEGTEAFF. The CDR3 nucleotides read TGCGCCAGCAGCACGACAGGGGAGGGAACTGAAGCTTTCTTT.